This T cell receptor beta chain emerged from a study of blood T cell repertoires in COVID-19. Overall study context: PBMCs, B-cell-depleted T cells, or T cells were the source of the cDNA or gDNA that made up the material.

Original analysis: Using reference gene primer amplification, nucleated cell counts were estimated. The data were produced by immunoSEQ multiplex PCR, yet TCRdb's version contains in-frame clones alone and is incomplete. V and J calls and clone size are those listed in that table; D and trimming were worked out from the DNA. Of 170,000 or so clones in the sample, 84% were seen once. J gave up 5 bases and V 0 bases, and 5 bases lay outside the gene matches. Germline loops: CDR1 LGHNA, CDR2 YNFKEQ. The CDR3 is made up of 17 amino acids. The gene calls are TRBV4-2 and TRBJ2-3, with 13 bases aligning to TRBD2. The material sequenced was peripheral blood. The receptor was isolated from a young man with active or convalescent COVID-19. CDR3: CASSQELAGGPIDTQYF. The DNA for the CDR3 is TGTGCCAGCAGCCAAGAACTAGCGGGGGGGCCGATAGATACGCAGTATTTT.